This T cell receptor beta chain was captured in a study of vaccination and CD4 T cells after COVID-19 (dated by TCRdb to the early 2020s). About the study as a whole: SARS-CoV-2 positivity had been established in the convalescent patients by nasal swab PCR, and mild disease was recorded in roughly ten of these patients and severe disease in one. In the convalescent cohort there were six males and four females, among whom were two Hispanic individuals, seven Caucasians, two Asians and one multiracial person. Participants received two doses of either the Pfizer-BioNTech BNT162b2 vaccine (n=8) or the Moderna mRNA-1273 vaccine (n=2). Post-COVID blood samples from convalescent patients were collected a median of roughly 100 days after diagnosis, with a range of about 35 to 161 days. The time from the second vaccine dose to post-vaccine blood sampling had a median of roughly 77 days and ranged from roughly 12 to 250 days. The cultures were stimulated with overlapping spike peptide pools from SARS-CoV-2 and from the common cold coronaviruses HCoV-NL63, HCoV-OC43 and HCoV-229E. As controls, cultures received a CEFX viral epitope pool (the positive control), an HIV-1 Nef peptide pool (the negative control), or no peptide at all. In around ten COVID-19 convalescent patients and a few infection-naive healthy vaccine recipients, the spike-specific CD4+ TCR repertoire before mRNA vaccination was compared with the repertoire after mRNA vaccination.

This specimen's treatment or condition label, interpreted: approximately 9-day PBMC culture with coronavirus spike peptide pools or control peptides (ViraFEST assay). The ViraFEST assay was used in the study, in which antigen-specific T cells were expanded with peptide pools and expanded clonotypes were subsequently identified by TCR sequencing. Positive SARS-CoV-2 PCR tests in the convalescent patients dated from March to December 2020, before Alpha, Beta and Delta variants emerged in the United States. Each well held two million PBMCs cultured with 9 to 10 ug/ml peptide pools in IMDM containing roughly 4.7% human AB serum and roughly 9 IU/ml IL-2. On days 3 and 7, half of the culture medium was replaced with fresh IL-2-containing medium. CD4+ T cells were isolated after roughly eleven days of culture through negative selection using the EasySep CD4+ T cell isolation kit. Ficoll-Paque Plus gradient centrifugation was used to isolate PBMCs from whole blood, and the isolated PBMCs were then either used fresh or cryopreserved at -140C. Each culture condition was generally run in triplicate wells.

Comment on this clonotype: Its antigen is still unknown. Base qualities are not provided; no much larger clone lies one nucleotide away.

What the authors observed across the whole study: Among the post-vaccine SARS-CoV-2-reactive clones in convalescent patients, a median around 86% showed up only after vaccination, which suggests vaccine-specific priming. Nearly all vaccine-specific clones in convalescent patients (304 of 307) were mono-reactive for SARS-CoV-2 spike rather than cross-reactive with common cold coronaviruses. The median count of SARS-CoV-2-reactive clonotypes went up from around 21 after infection to 38 after vaccination, although the change was not significant. Only a relatively small number of convalescent patients were included in the study, and early timepoints following natural infection were not analyzed.

The library was prepared using PCR. DNA from cultured CD4+ T cells underwent TCR sequencing with the Oncomine TCR Beta short-read assay at the Johns Hopkins FTIC core. The QIAamp micro DNA kit was used to extract genomic DNA from the cultured CD4+ T cells. Oncomine TCR Beta libraries from cultured CD4+ T cells were pooled with unique dual indexes and sequenced on an Illumina iSeq 100. The original methods were these. Non-productive sequences were filtered out, and CDR3s that did not start with C, did not end with F or W, or were shorter than 7 amino acids were discarded. The MANAFEST web application identified antigen-specific clonotypes by comparing peptide-stimulated wells against reference wells and other culture wells. An FDR below 0.05, an odds ratio above 5, and a productive frequency above 0.1% in at least two of three replicate wells were required for clones to be considered positive. A clonotype was classed as cross-reactive if the clonotype showed significant expansion both in SARS-CoV-2 spike wells and in at least one common cold coronavirus spike condition. Using R version 3.6.1, CDR3 homology was evaluated through Levenshtein distances (stringdist) along with unrooted phylogenetic trees (ape). Through fastp at Q25 and MiXCR, TCRdb rebuilt clones from the public reads, retaining in-frame beta chains. Entries that share a CDR3 protein sequence are merged under the most common genes and DNA. The V and J calls come from TCRdb's annotation, not from the publication. This sample is represented by about 21,000 distinct CDR3 sequences; roughly two fifths of them were singletons. The biggest ten clones account for 4.5% to 5% of the sample.

V lost 0 bases and J lost 7 bases; the stretch between them is 7 bases long. The CDR3 spans 13 residues, from the cysteine through the phenylalanine. Only the CDR3 DNA is retained, 39 bases long and in frame from the first base. The germline V gene encodes CDR1 LNHNV and CDR2 YYDKDF (reference sequence). The clonotype was recovered from a human donor who had recovered from COVID-19. The V and J genes are TRBV15 and TRBJ2-1, with no confident D gene call. The sample consisted of CD4+ T cells from blood, cultured in vitro, taken before SARS-CoV-2 vaccination. The nucleotide sequence is given as TGTGCCACCAGCAGAGAGTTTAGGAATGAGCAGTTCTTC. Its protein product is CATSREFRNEQFF.